Sequencing of this T cell receptor beta chain was carried out in a study of CD8 T cells in Susac syndrome. Notes on the study in general: As the study acknowledged, the number of individuals who were part of its TCR sequencing and HLA analysis was relatively small.

The sequenced target, TCR beta, came from blood CD8+ and CD4+ T cells. The authors reverse transcribed roughly 0.5 to 1 ug RNA with random hexamers. The immunoSEQ assay covered 54 Vbeta and 13 Jbeta segments for CDR3. In TCRdb, the immunoSEQ multiplex PCR reads were re-called with MiXCR into one record per CDR3 protein. Of over 95,000 distinct CDR3 sequences in the sample, around 90% were seen once. Trimming pared 8 bases from V and 2 bases from J, leaving 10 bases between. This CDR3 is 12 amino acids long. Germline loops: CDR1 SGHTA, CDR2 FQGNSA. This clonotype was seen once. Its antigen remains unknown.

The V and J genes are TRBV7-2 and TRBJ2-7; no reliable D call. The TCR comes from a human donor in good health. The sequencing sample was made of CD4+ T cells from PBMCs. The CDR3 region has the DNA TGTGCCAGCGGCCTAATCGCCTACGAGCAGTACTTC. It specifies CASGLIAYEQYF.